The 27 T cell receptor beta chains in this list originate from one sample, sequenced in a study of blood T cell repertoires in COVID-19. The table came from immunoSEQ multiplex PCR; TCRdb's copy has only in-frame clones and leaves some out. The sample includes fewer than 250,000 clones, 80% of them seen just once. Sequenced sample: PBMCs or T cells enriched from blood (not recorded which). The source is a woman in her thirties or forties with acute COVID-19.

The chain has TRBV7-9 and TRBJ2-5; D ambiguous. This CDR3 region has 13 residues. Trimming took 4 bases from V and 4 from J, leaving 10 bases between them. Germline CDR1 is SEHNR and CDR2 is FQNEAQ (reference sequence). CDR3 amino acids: CASSSASPETQYF. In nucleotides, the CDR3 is TGTGCCAGCAGCTCCGCGTCCCCAGAGACCCAGTACTTC. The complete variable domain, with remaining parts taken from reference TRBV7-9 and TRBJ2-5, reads DTGVSQNPRHKITKRGQNVTFRCDPISEHNRLYWYRQTLGQGPEFLTYFQNEAQLEKSRLLSDRFSAERPKGSFSTLEIQRTEQGDSAMYLCASSSASPETQYFGPGTRLLVL.

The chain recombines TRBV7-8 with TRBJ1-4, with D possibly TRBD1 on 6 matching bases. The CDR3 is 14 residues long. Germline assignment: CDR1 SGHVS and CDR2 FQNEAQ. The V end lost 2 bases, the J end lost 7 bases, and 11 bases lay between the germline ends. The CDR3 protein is CASSLQSRGEKLFF. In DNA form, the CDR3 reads TGTGCCAGCAGCTTACAGTCCAGGGGTGAAAAACTGTTTTTT.

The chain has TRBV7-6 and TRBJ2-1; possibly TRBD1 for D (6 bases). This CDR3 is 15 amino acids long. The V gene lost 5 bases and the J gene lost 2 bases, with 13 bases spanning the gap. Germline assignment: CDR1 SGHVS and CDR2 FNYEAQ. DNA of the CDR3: TGTGCCAGCAGCGCAGGCACAGGGACCTACAATGAGCAGTTCTTC. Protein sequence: CASSAGTGTYNEQFF.

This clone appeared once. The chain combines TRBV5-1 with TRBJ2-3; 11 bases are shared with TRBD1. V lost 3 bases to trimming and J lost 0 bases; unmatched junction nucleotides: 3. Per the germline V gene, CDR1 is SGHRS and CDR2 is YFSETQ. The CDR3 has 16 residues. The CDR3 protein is CASSWGTGGSTDTQYF. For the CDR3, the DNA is TGCGCCAGCAGCTGGGGGACAGGGGGTAGCACAGATACGCAGTATTTT.

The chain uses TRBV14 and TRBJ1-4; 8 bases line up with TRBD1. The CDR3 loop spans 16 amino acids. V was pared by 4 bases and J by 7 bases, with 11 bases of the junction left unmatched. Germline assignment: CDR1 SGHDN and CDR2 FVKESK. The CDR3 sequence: CASSLTLDRGGEKLFF. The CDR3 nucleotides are TGTGCCAGCAGCCTGACCCTTGACAGGGGAGGTGAAAAACTGTTTTTT.

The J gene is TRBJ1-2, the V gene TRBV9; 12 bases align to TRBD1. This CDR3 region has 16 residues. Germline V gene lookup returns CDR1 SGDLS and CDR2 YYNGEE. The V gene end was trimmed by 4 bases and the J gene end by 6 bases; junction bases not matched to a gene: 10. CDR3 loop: CASSRPSGQGAHGYTF. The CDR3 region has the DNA TGTGCCAGCAGCCGACCTTCGGGACAGGGGGCACATGGCTACACCTTC.

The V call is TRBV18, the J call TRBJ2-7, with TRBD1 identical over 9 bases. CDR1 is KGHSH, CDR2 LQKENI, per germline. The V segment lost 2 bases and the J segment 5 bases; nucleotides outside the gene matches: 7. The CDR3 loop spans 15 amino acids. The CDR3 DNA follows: TGTGCCAGCTCACCAATGGGACAGGGAACCCACGAGCAGTACTTC. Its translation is CASSPMGQGTHEQYF.

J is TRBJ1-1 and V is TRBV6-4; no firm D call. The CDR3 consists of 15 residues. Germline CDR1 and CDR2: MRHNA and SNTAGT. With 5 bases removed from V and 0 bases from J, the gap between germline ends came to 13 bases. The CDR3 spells CASSPLAGLNTEAFF. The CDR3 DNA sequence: TGTGCCAGCAGTCCCCTGGCGGGATTGAACACTGAAGCTTTCTTT.

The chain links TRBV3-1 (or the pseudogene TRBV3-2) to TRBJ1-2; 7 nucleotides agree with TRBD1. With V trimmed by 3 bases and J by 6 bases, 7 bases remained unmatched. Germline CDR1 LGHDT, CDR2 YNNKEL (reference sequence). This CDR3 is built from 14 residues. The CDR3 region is CASSHLTGPHGYTF. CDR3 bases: TGTGCCAGCAGCCACCTGACAGGGCCTCATGGCTACACCTTC.

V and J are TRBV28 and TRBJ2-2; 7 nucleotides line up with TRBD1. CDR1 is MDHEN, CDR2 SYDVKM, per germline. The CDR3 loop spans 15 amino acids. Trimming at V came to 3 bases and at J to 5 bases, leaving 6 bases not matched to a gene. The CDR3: CASSFTGAGTGELFF. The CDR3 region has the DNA TGTGCCAGCAGTTTTACAGGGGCGGGTACCGGGGAGCTGTTTTTT.

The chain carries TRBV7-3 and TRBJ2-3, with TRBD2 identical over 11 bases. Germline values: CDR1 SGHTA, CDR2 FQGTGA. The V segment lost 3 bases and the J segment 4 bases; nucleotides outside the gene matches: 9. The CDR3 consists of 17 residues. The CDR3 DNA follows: TGTGCCAGCAGCTTCCTTAGCGGGGGGGGCCGCGCAGATACGCAGTATTTT. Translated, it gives CASSFLSGGGRADTQYF.

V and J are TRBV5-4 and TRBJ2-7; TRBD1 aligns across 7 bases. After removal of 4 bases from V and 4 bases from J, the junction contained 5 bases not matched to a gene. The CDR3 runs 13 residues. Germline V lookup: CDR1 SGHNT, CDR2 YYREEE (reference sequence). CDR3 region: CASSRQGRYEQYF. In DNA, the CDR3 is TGTGCCAGCAGCAGACAGGGAAGGTACGAGCAGTACTTC.

The CDR3 DNA is TGTGCCAGCCTAGACGGTACTAACTATGGCTACACCTTC. Residues: CASLDGTNYGYTF. V is TRBV28 and J is TRBJ1-2, with unresolved D. The germline CDR1 and CDR2 sequences are MDHEN and SYDVKM. The V end was cut by 8 bases, the J end by 0 bases, with 10 bases between. This CDR3 region has 13 residues.

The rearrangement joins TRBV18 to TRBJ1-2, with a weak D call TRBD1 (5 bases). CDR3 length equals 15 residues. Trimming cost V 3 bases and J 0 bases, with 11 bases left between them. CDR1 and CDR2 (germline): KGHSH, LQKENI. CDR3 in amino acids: CASSPRDAANYGYTF. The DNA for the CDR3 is TGTGCCAGCTCACCGCGGGACGCTGCTAACTATGGCTACACCTTC.

Here the CDR3 reads CASSVGSMNTEAFF. DNA of the CDR3: TGTGCCAGCAGCGTAGGTTCTATGAACACTGAAGCTTTCTTT. V is TRBV9 and J is TRBJ1-1, with unresolved D. Germline V lookup: CDR1 SGDLS, CDR2 YYNGEE. The CDR3 is 14 amino acids. Trimming stripped 0 bases from V and 0 bases from J, with 6 bases between.

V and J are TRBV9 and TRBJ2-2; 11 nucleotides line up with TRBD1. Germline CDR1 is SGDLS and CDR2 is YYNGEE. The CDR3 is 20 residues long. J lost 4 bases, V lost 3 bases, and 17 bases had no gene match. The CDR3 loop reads CASSAKIPSWTGGRTGELFF. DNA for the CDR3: TGTGCCAGCAGCGCAAAGATACCATCATGGACAGGGGGCCGCACCGGGGAGCTGTTTTTT.

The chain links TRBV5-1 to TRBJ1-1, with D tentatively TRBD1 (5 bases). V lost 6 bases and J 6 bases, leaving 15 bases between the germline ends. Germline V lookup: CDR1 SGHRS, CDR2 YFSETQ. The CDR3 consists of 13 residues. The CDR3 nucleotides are TGCGCCAGCACCCAGGGAACCCTGGCTGAAGCTTTCTTT. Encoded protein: CASTQGTLAEAFF.

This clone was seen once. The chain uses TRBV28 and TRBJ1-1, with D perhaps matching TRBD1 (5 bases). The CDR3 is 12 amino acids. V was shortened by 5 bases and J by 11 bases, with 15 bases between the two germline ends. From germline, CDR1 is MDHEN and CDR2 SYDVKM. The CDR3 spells CASSRGGGFAFF. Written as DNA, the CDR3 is TGTGCCAGCAGTAGAGGCGGGGGGTTTGCTTTCTTT.

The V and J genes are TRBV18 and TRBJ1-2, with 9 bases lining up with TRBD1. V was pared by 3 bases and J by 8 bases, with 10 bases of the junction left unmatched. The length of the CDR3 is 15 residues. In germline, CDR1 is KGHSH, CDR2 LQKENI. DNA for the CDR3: TGTGCCAGCTCACCGCAACAGGGGGCGCGGGAAGGCTACACCTTC. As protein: CASSPQQGAREGYTF.

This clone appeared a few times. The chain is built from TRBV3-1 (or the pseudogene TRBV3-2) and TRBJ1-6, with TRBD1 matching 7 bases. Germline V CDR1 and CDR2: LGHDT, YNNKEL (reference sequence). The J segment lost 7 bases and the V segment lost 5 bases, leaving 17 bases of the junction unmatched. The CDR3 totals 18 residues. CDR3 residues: CASSSQPGRGARNSPLHF. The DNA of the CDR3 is TGTGCCAGCAGCTCCCAACCAGGCAGGGGGGCTCGGAATTCACCCCTCCACTTT.

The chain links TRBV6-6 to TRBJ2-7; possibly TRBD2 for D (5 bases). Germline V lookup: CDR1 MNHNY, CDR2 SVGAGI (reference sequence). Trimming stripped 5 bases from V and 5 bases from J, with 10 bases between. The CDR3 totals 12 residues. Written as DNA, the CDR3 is TGTGCCAGCAGTAACACGGGAAACGAGCAGTACTTC. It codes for CASSNTGNEQYF.

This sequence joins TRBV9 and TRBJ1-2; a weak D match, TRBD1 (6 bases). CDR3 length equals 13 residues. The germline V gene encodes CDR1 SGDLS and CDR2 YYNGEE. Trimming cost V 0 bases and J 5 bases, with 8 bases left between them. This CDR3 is CASSVEGQYGYTF. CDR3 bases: TGTGCCAGCAGCGTAGAGGGACAATATGGCTACACCTTC.

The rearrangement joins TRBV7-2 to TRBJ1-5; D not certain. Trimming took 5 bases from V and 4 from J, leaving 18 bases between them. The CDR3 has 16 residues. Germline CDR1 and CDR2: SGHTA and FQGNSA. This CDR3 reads CASSGKTGILNQPQHF. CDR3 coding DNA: TGTGCCAGCAGCGGCAAGACCGGGATTTTAAATCAGCCCCAGCATTTT.

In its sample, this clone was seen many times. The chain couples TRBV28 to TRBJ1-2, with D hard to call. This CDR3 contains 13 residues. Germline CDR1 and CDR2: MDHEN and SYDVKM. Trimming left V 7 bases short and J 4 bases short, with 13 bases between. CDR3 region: CASNTEGLYGYTF. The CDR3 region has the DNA TGTGCCAGCAACACTGAAGGACTCTATGGCTACACCTTC.

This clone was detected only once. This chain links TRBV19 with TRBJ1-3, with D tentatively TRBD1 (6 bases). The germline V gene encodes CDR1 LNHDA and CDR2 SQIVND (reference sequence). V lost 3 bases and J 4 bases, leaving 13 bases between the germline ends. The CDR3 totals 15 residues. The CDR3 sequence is CASSINRAPGNTIYF. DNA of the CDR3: TGTGCCAGTAGTATTAACAGGGCTCCCGGAAACACCATATATTTT.

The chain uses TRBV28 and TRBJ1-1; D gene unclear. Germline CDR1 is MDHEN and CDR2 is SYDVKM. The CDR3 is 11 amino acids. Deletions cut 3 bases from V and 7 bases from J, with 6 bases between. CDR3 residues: CASSLPYEAFF. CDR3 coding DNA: TGTGCCAGCAGTTTGCCCTATGAAGCTTTCTTT.

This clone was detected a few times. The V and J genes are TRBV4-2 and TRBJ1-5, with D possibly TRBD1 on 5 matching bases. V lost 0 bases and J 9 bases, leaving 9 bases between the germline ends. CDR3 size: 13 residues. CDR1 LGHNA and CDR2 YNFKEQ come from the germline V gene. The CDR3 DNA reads TGTGCCAGCAGCCAAGAGAGGACAACGCCCCAGCATTTT. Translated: CASSQERTTPQHF.